Listed below are T cell receptor beta chains from one sample, sequenced in a study of T-cell reconstitution after alpha-beta-depleted transplantation in children. TCRdb ran MiXCR on the PCR reads and lists one entry per CDR3 protein. The table includes hundreds of thousands of distinct CDR3 sequences, around 7.8% detected once. The sequenced sample was PBMCs, mostly from graft donor cells, obtained 180 days after TCRalphabeta/CD19-depleted stem cell transplant. These receptors were collected from a male patient younger than 18 who had a stem cell transplant for acute lymphoblastic leukemia, so the T cells may come from the graft donor. Both conserved end residues are part of each CDR3. A D gene is named only where the DNA matches it firmly. Size is omitted from some rows. Given values are once, few, many or a class for expanded clones.

d_gene: NA
v_gene: TRBV6-5
j_gene: TRBJ1-1
abundance: many
CDR3aa: CASSYFGTGTEAFF
CDR3nt: TGTGCCAGCAGTTACTTTGGGACGGGGACTGAAGCTTTCTTT

d_gene: NA
v_gene: TRBV7-8
j_gene: TRBJ2-3
abundance: many
CDR3aa: CASSFDSPTDTQYF
CDR3nt: TGTGCCAGCAGCTTCGACAGCCCCACAGATACGCAGTATTTT

d_gene: TRBD2
v_gene: TRBV12-3/TRBV12-4
j_gene: TRBJ2-7
abundance: many
CDR3aa: CASSFRREAGDEQYF
CDR3nt: TGTGCCAGCAGTTTCCGGCGGGAGGCTGGGGATGAGCAGTACTTC

d_gene: TRBD1
v_gene: TRBV12-3/TRBV12-4
j_gene: TRBJ2-5
abundance: many
CDR3aa: CASSRDRGRPETQYF
CDR3nt: TGTGCCAGCAGCCGCGACAGGGGCCGGCCAGAGACCCAGTACTTC

d_gene: NA
v_gene: TRBV20-1
j_gene: TRBJ2-3
abundance: many
CDR3aa: CSARPIRGGAGTDTQYF
CDR3nt: TGCAGTGCTAGGCCCATTAGGGGGGGGGCAGGCACAGATACGCAGTATTTT

d_gene: NA
v_gene: TRBV4-3
j_gene: TRBJ2-2
abundance: many
CDR3aa: CASSHHQGTGELFF
CDR3nt: TGCGCCAGCAGCCATCATCAGGGCACCGGGGAGCTGTTTTTT

d_gene: NA
v_gene: TRBV6-5
j_gene: TRBJ1-1
abundance: many
CDR3aa: CATSLGSGTLNTEAFF
CDR3nt: TGTGCCACCAGTTTGGGGTCGGGCACCTTGAACACTGAAGCTTTCTTT

d_gene: NA
v_gene: TRBV5-1
j_gene: TRBJ1-6
abundance: many
CDR3aa: CASSLGQSNSPLHF
CDR3nt: TGCGCCAGCAGCTTGGGACAGTCTAATTCACCCCTCCACTTT

d_gene: NA
v_gene: TRBV3-1
j_gene: TRBJ1-5
abundance: many
CDR3aa: CASSQGTTSNQPQHF
CDR3nt: TGTGCCAGCAGCCAAGGGACAACTAGCAATCAGCCCCAGCATTTT

d_gene: NA
v_gene: TRBV3-1
j_gene: TRBJ2-7
abundance: many
CDR3aa: CASSQVQAAGEQYF
CDR3nt: TGTGCCAGCAGCCAAGTACAGGCGGCAGGGGAGCAGTACTTC

d_gene: TRBD1
v_gene: TRBV10-3
j_gene: TRBJ1-5
abundance: many
CDR3aa: CAISGQGNQPQHF
CDR3nt: TGTGCCATCAGCGGACAGGGCAATCAGCCCCAGCATTTT

d_gene: NA
v_gene: TRBV29-1
j_gene: TRBJ2-1
abundance: few
CDR3aa: CSLVKSNSYNEQFF
CDR3nt: TGCAGCCTTGTGAAGTCCAACTCCTACAATGAGCAGTTCTTC

d_gene: TRBD2
v_gene: TRBV5-1
j_gene: TRBJ2-3
abundance: NA
CDR3aa: CASSRGGGRATDTQYF
CDR3nt: TGCGCCAGCAGCCGCGGTGGCGGGAGGGCCACAGATACGCAGTATTTT

d_gene: NA
v_gene: TRBV18
j_gene: TRBJ2-2
abundance: NA
CDR3aa: CASSPNTGAGELFF
CDR3nt: TGTGCCAGCTCACCAAATACAGGAGCCGGGGAGCTGTTTTTT

d_gene: TRBD1
v_gene: TRBV7-3
j_gene: TRBJ2-2
abundance: many
CDR3aa: CASSSLTGRNTGELFF
CDR3nt: TGTGCCAGCAGCTCCCTGACAGGGAGGAACACCGGGGAGCTGTTTTTT

d_gene: NA
v_gene: TRBV5-1
j_gene: TRBJ1-1
abundance: many
CDR3aa: CASSLTGYTEAFF
CDR3nt: TGCGCCAGCAGCTTAACAGGCTACACTGAAGCTTTCTTT

d_gene: TRBD1
v_gene: TRBV11-2
j_gene: TRBJ1-6
abundance: many
CDR3aa: CASSLGPGQGRSPLHF
CDR3nt: TGTGCCAGCAGCTTAGGCCCGGGACAGGGTCGTTCACCCCTCCACTTT

d_gene: TRBD2
v_gene: TRBV9
j_gene: TRBJ2-1
abundance: many
CDR3aa: CASSVGFSGGAGYNEQFF
CDR3nt: TGTGCCAGCAGCGTAGGTTTTAGCGGGGGGGCCGGATACAATGAGCAGTTCTTC

d_gene: TRBD2
v_gene: TRBV7-2
j_gene: TRBJ2-1
abundance: many
CDR3aa: CASSRDLGGSYNEQFF
CDR3nt: TGTGCCAGCAGCCGGGATCTGGGGGGGTCGTACAATGAGCAGTTCTTC

d_gene: NA
v_gene: TRBV7-2
j_gene: TRBJ2-3
abundance: many
CDR3aa: CASSPGQMGTKQGTQYF
CDR3nt: TGTGCCAGCAGCCCCGGTCAAATGGGCACCAAGCAGGGTACGCAGTATTTT

d_gene: TRBD2
v_gene: TRBV10-3
j_gene: TRBJ2-3
abundance: many
CDR3aa: CAISDGTSGGLTDTQYF
CDR3nt: TGTGCCATCAGTGACGGGACTAGCGGGGGCCTCACAGATACGCAGTATTTT

d_gene: TRBD1
v_gene: TRBV29-1
j_gene: TRBJ1-2
abundance: many
CDR3aa: CSARVSTGYGYTF
CDR3nt: TGCAGCGCCCGCGTGTCGACAGGGTATGGCTACACCTTC

d_gene: TRBD1
v_gene: TRBV9
j_gene: TRBJ2-5
abundance: many
CDR3aa: CASSPRGENRGRGETQYF
CDR3nt: TGTGCCAGCAGCCCTAGGGGGGAAAACAGGGGGCGCGGGGAGACCCAGTACTTC

d_gene: NA
v_gene: TRBV20-1
j_gene: TRBJ1-5
abundance: NA
CDR3aa: CSANNGEVGNQPQHF
CDR3nt: TGCAGTGCCAATAACGGGGAGGTTGGAAATCAGCCCCAGCATTTT

d_gene: NA
v_gene: TRBV4-1
j_gene: TRBJ2-7
abundance: many
CDR3aa: CASSHGGGGYEQYF
CDR3nt: TGCGCCAGCAGCCATGGAGGGGGCGGGTACGAGCAGTACTTC

d_gene: TRBD2
v_gene: TRBV11-2
j_gene: TRBJ2-1
abundance: many
CDR3aa: CASSPQGGLAGEEQFF
CDR3nt: TGTGCCAGCAGCCCCCAAGGGGGACTAGCGGGAGAAGAGCAGTTCTTC

d_gene: TRBD2
v_gene: TRBV7-8
j_gene: TRBJ2-3
abundance: many
CDR3aa: CASSWPPSGSADTQYF
CDR3nt: TGTGCCAGCAGCTGGCCGCCTAGCGGGAGCGCAGATACGCAGTATTTT

d_gene: TRBD1
v_gene: TRBV7-2
j_gene: TRBJ1-1
abundance: many
CDR3aa: CASSPTDRGTEAFF
CDR3nt: TGTGCCAGCAGCCCCACGGACAGGGGCACTGAAGCTTTCTTT

d_gene: NA
v_gene: TRBV3-1
j_gene: TRBJ2-5
abundance: many
CDR3aa: CASSQEASTTQYF
CDR3nt: TGTGCCAGCAGCCAAGAGGCCTCGACGACCCAGTACTTC

d_gene: NA
v_gene: TRBV7-8
j_gene: TRBJ1-5
abundance: few
CDR3aa: CASSLVQTRRPQHF
CDR3nt: TGTGCCAGCAGCTTAGTTCAGACAAGGAGGCCCCAGCATTTT

d_gene: NA
v_gene: TRBV28
j_gene: TRBJ2-7
abundance: many
CDR3aa: CASSPYRDLYEQYF
CDR3nt: TGTGCCAGCAGTCCATACAGGGACCTCTACGAGCAGTACTTC

d_gene: NA
v_gene: TRBV19
j_gene: TRBJ1-1
abundance: few
CDR3aa: CASSINRGPEAFF
CDR3nt: TGTGCCAGTAGTATAAATAGGGGCCCTGAAGCTTTCTTT

d_gene: NA
v_gene: TRBV5-1
j_gene: TRBJ1-1
abundance: many
CDR3aa: CASSFSDTEAFF
CDR3nt: TGCGCCAGCAGCTTTTCGGACACTGAAGCTTTCTTT

d_gene: NA
v_gene: TRBV12-3/TRBV12-4
j_gene: TRBJ1-2
abundance: many
CDR3aa: CASSLGAGTGYGYTF
CDR3nt: TGTGCCAGCAGTTTAGGGGCAGGGACCGGCTATGGCTACACCTTC

d_gene: NA
v_gene: TRBV12-3/TRBV12-4
j_gene: TRBJ1-6
abundance: many
CDR3aa: CASSLRSRLGSSYNSPLHF
CDR3nt: TGTGCCAGCAGTTTAAGGTCGCGTTTGGGGAGCTCCTATAATTCACCCCTCCACTTT

d_gene: NA
v_gene: TRBV20-1
j_gene: TRBJ1-5
abundance: many
CDR3aa: CSARDFPGVGNQPQHF
CDR3nt: TGCAGTGCTAGAGATTTCCCAGGGGTTGGGAATCAGCCCCAGCATTTT

d_gene: TRBD1
v_gene: TRBV7-9
j_gene: TRBJ1-5
abundance: many
CDR3aa: CASSLAGQGVQPQHF
CDR3nt: TGTGCCAGCAGCTTAGCCGGACAGGGGGTTCAGCCCCAGCATTTT

d_gene: NA
v_gene: TRBV18
j_gene: TRBJ2-1
abundance: many
CDR3aa: CASSPPLMGPLKEQFF
CDR3nt: TGTGCCAGCTCACCACCGTTAATGGGCCCACTTAAGGAGCAGTTCTTC

d_gene: TRBD2
v_gene: TRBV20-1
j_gene: TRBJ2-1
abundance: many
CDR3aa: CSASPGLAGGLNEQFF
CDR3nt: TGCAGTGCTAGCCCAGGACTAGCGGGAGGTCTCAATGAGCAGTTCTTC

d_gene: NA
v_gene: TRBV5-5
j_gene: TRBJ2-7
abundance: few
CDR3aa: CASSSSLGEQYF
CDR3nt: TGTGCCAGCAGCTCCTCCCTGGGAGAGCAGTACTTC

d_gene: NA
v_gene: TRBV6-5
j_gene: TRBJ2-7
abundance: many
CDR3aa: CASRPHHRYEQYF
CDR3nt: TGTGCCAGCAGACCCCACCACCGATACGAGCAGTACTTC

d_gene: TRBD1
v_gene: TRBV6-1
j_gene: TRBJ2-2
abundance: many
CDR3aa: CASSRTGGRNTGELFF
CDR3nt: TGTGCCAGCAGTCGGACAGGGGGCAGGAACACCGGGGAGCTGTTTTTT

d_gene: NA
v_gene: TRBV20-1
j_gene: TRBJ2-5
abundance: many
CDR3aa: CSAPTRTTQETQYF
CDR3nt: TGCAGTGCGCCGACCCGAACTACTCAAGAGACCCAGTACTTC

d_gene: NA
v_gene: TRBV20-1
j_gene: TRBJ1-3
abundance: many
CDR3aa: CSARDLRDSGNTIYF
CDR3nt: TGCAGTGCTAGAGATCTACGGGACTCTGGAAACACCATATATTTT

d_gene: TRBD1
v_gene: TRBV13
j_gene: TRBJ1-2
abundance: many
CDR3aa: CASSTTGGWLNYGYTF
CDR3nt: TGTGCCAGCAGCACGACAGGGGGTTGGCTTAACTATGGCTACACCTTC